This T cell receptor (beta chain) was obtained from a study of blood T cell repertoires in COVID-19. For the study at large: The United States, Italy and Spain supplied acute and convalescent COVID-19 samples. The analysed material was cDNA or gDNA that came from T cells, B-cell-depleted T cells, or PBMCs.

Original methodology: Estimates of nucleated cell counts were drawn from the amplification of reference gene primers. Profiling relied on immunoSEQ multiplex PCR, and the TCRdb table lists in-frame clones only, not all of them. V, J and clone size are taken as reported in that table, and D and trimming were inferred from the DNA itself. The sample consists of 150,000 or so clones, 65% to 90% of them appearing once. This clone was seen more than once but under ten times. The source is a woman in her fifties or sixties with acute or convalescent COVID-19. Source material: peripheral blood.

CDR3 region: CASRQGYNSPLHF. The CDR3 DNA follows: TGTGCCAGCCGACAGGGGTATAATTCACCCCTCCACTTT. The chain joins TRBV12-1 to TRBJ1-6; the table's D call TRBD1 went unverified against the DNA. TRBV12-1 is deemed a pseudogene. The length of the CDR3 is 13 residues.